The present TCR beta chain was sequenced within a study of neurological immune-mediated disorders (dated by TCRdb to the late 2010s). About the investigation overall: Of the approximately 34 multiple sclerosis patients, about 31 had relapsing-remitting MS and 3 had secondary progressive MS. The cohort comprised about 70 subjects: approximately 15 HAM/TSP patients, roughly 34 multiple sclerosis patients and 20 healthy controls. Peripheral blood TCR-beta repertoires from patients with HTLV-I-associated myelopathy (HAM/TSP), patients with multiple sclerosis, and healthy controls were compared in the study using UMI-based sequencing. Longitudinal samples, technical triplicates and paired sorted CD4+ and CD8+ T-cell subsets, alongside PBMC samples, were included among the approximately 99 TCR-beta libraries.

Libraries from unsorted PBMCs were made from 2 million PBMCs kept in RNAlater at -80 degrees C until RNA extraction. Multiple sclerosis patients were enrolled in a US clinical protocol under which disease progression was evaluated by magnetic resonance imaging. Peripheral blood was subjected to Ficoll-Hypaque density gradient centrifugation to isolate PBMCs, which were then cryopreserved in liquid nitrogen. Study-level results and caveats: No association of the MS cluster with clinical or MRI features was observed, and the need for larger cohorts was stated by the authors. Repertoires from 18 of 34 MS patients were grouped by phylogenetic analysis into a cluster of related CDR3 sequences, suggesting a possible repertoire-level signature. TCR clonal expansion was highest in HAM/TSP patients and lowest in MS patients, with MS patients falling below even healthy controls. Across subjects, expanded clones never shared an identical CDR3 amino acid sequence, which suggests that the TCR-beta repertoires in every group were private.

cDNA was synthesized by template-switch 5'RACE using a primer carrying a 10-nucleotide random unique molecular identifier by which each TCR transcript was tagged. Every sequencing run covered 15-18 subjects and yielded more than 170 million TCR-beta sequences. The RNeasy kit was used for extraction of total RNA. TCR-beta VDJ regions were amplified with primers for the TCR constant region and the 5'RACE anchor, using the KAPA Real-time Library Amplification kit. A first PCR added sample indexes and Illumina adaptors, and a second PCR then raised library yield. After purification with Ampure beads, the TCR product of roughly 650 bp was size-selected on a 2% E-gel SizeSelection system. Before pooling, library quality was checked on a Bioanalyzer, concentration was measured with Qubit, and libraries were quantified with the Kapa Library Quantification kit. Paired-end 2 x 150 bp sequencing of the libraries was performed on an Illumina HiSeq 2500. To increase sequence diversity, roughly 24-31% phiX was spiked into each library pool. Concerning the study's data processing: Quality-filtered reads were processed with the UMI-based MiGEC pipeline, and over 75% of raw TCR sequences were removed by the MiGEC pipeline during error correction. IMGT germline references were used for alignment of VDJ genes, and clonotypes were defined by a unique CDR3 amino acid sequence together with V-J genes. Clonal expansion, Shannon diversity, and CDR3 relatedness (CalcPairwiseDistances, ClusterSamples) were evaluated with VDJtools, and phylogenetic trees were built with CLCbio workbench. Expanded clones were defined as having at least 8 unique UMIs, based on coefficient-of-variation modelling across technical triplicates. TCRdb itself trimmed the public reads at Q25 with fastp, ran MiXCR and retained productive beta chains. Identical CDR3 protein sequences are pooled into one entry, listed with their most common genes and DNA. Here the V and J calls rest on TCRdb's processing, not on the authors' analysis. This sample holds about 95,000 distinct CDR3 sequences; about 3.8% were observed only once. 6% of the sample is in the top ten clones.

CDR1 LGHDT and CDR2 YNNKEL were looked up in the germline V gene (reference sequence). The CDR3, cysteine through phenylalanine, is 16 amino acids long. The entry retains the CDR3 DNA only, 48 bases that are in frame from base 1. V is clipped by 1 base and J by 2 bases, and the sequence between their germline boundaries is 12 bases long. This clonotype was detected ten times or more. Its target antigen remains unknown. No base-level quality is on record; no much larger clone is a single base apart. Here the chain combines TRBV3-1 and TRBJ1-3, with TRBD1 perhaps the D gene, on 5 matching bases. The receptor's source is a woman aged 18-30 years with multiple sclerosis. The sequencing input was PBMCs. For the CDR3, the sequence is CASSQVGAGAGNTIYF. The sequenced DNA: TGTGCCAGCAGCCAAGTAGGGGCGGGGGCTGGAAACACCATATATTTT.